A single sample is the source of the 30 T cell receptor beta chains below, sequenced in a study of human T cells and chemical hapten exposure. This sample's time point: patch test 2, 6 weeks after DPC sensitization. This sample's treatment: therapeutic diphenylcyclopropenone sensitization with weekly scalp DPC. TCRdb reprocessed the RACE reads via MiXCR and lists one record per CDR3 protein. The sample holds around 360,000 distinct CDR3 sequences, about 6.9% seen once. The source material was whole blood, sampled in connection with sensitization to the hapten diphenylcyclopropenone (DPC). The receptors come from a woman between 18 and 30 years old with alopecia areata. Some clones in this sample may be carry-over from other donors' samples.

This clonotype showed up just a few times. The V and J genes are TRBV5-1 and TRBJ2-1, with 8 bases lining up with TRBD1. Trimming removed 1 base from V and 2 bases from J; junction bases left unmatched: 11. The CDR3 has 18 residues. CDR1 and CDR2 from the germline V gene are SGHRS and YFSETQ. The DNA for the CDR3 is TGCGCCAGCAGCTTGCCGACCCGACAGGGGTCCCCCTACAATGAGCAGTTCTTC. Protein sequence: CASSLPTRQGSPYNEQFF.

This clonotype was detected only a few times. CDR3 in DNA: TGTGCCAGCAGCCTTCGGGGGGACCAGTACTTC. It yields the protein CASSLRGDQYF. V and J are TRBV7-2 and TRBJ2-5; 7 positions agree with TRBD2. This CDR3 spans 11 amino acids. V lost 5 bases and J lost 10; bases outside the gene matches: 4. Germline V lookup: CDR1 SGHTA, CDR2 FQGNSA. The full variable domain, with the rest looked up from reference TRBV7-2 and TRBJ2-5, is GAGVSQSPSNKVTEKGKDVELRCDPISGHTALYWYRQSLGQGLEFLIYFQGNSAPDKSGLPSDRFSAERTGGSVSTLTIQRTQQEDSAVYLCASSLRGDQYFGPGTRLLVL.

The CDR3 DNA sequence: TGTGCCAGCAGCTTATGGGCAGCGGGGTCGAACACCGGGGAGCTGTTTTTT. Its protein is CASSLWAAGSNTGELFF. The V call is TRBV7-2, the J call TRBJ2-2; 7 bases map to TRBD2. Trimming took 2 bases from V and 0 from J; bases not matched to a gene: 6. Per the germline V gene, CDR1 is SGHTA and CDR2 is FQGNSA. CDR3 length: 17 amino acids.

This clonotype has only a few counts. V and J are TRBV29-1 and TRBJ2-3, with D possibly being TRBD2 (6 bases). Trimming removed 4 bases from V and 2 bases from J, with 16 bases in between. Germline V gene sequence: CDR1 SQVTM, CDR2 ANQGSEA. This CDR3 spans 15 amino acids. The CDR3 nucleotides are TGCAGCGTTGCCTTTCTTGCGGGGACCACAGATACGCAGTATTTT. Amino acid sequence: CSVAFLAGTTDTQYF.

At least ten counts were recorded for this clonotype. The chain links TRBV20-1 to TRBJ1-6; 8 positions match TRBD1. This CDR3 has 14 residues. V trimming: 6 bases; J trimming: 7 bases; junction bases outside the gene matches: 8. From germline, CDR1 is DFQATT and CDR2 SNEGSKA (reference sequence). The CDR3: CSASNRGWNSPLHF. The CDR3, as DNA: TGCAGTGCCTCTAACAGGGGGTGGAATTCACCCCTCCACTTT.

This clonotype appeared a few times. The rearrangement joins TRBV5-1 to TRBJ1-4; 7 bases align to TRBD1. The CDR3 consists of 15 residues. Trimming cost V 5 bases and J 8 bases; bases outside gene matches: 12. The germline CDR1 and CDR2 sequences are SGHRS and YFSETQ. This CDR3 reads CASRDDRDAGEKLFF. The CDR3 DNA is TGCGCCAGCAGAGACGACAGGGACGCGGGAGAAAAACTGTTTTTT.

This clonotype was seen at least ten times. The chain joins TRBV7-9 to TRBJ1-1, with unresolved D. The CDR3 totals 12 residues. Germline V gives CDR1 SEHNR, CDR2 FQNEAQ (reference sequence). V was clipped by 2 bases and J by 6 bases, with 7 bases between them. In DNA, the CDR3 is TGTGCCAGCAGCTTAAATTCTGCTGAAGCTTTCTTT. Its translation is CASSLNSAEAFF.

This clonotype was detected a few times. The CDR3 is CATGPGVLQETQYF. DNA for the CDR3: TGTGCCACCGGACCGGGGGTTCTACAAGAGACCCAGTACTTC. This chain connects TRBV6-6 to TRBJ2-5; D is perhaps TRBD2 (6 bases). V was shortened by 10 bases and J by 2 bases, with 17 bases between the two germline ends. Per the germline V gene, CDR1 is MNHNY and CDR2 is SVGAGI (reference sequence). There are 14 residues in the CDR3.

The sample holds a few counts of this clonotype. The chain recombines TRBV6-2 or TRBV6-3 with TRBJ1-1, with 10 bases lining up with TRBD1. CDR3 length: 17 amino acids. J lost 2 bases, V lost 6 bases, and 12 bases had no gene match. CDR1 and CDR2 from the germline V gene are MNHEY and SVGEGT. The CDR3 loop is CASSSRRQGATNTEAFF. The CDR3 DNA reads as TGTGCCAGCAGCTCCAGGAGACAGGGGGCCACTAACACTGAAGCTTTCTTT.

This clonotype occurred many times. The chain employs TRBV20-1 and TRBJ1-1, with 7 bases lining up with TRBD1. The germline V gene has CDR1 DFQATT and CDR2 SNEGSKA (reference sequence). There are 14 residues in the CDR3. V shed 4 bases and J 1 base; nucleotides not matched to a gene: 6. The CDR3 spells CSATLQGPNTEAFF. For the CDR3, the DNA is TGCAGTGCTACGCTACAGGGGCCGAACACTGAAGCTTTCTTT.

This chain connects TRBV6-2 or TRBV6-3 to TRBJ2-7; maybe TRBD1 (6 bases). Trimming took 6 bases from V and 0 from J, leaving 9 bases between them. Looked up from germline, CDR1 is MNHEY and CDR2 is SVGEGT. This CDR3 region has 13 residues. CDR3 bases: TGTGCCAGCAGAGAACAGGGCTCCTACGAGCAGTACTTC. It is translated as CASREQGSYEQYF.

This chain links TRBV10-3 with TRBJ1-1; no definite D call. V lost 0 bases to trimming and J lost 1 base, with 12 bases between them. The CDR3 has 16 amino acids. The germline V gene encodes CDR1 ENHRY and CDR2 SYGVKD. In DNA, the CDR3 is TGTGCCATCAGTGAGTCTTTCGGCAGAGGGAACACTGAAGCTTTCTTT. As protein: CAISESFGRGNTEAFF.

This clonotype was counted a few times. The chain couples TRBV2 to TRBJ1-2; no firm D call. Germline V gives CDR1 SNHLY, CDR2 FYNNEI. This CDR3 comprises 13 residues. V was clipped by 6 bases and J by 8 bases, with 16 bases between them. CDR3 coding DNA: TGTGCCAGCAGCCCCCAGACTATGGAAGGCTACACCTTC. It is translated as CASSPQTMEGYTF.

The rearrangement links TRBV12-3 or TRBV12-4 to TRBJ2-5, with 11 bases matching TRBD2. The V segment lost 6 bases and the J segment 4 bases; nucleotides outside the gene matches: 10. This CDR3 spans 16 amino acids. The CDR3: CASSQGSSGGVETQYF. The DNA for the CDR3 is TGTGCCAGCAGCCAAGGAAGTAGCGGGGGGGTAGAGACCCAGTACTTC.

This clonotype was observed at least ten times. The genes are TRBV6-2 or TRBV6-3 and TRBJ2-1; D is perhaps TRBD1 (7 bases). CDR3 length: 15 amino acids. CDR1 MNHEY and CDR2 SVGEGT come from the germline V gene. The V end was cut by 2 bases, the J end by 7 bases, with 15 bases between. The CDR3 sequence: CASSYGRGVGNEQFF. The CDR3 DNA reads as TGTGCCAGCAGTTACGGCAGGGGGGTAGGTAATGAGCAGTTCTTC.

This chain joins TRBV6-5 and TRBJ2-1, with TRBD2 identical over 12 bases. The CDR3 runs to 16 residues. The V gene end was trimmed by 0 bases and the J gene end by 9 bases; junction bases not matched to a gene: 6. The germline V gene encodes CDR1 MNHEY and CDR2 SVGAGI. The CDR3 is CASSYSGLAGGGEQFF. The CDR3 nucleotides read TGTGCCAGCAGTTACTCGGGCCTAGCGGGGGGGGGTGAGCAGTTCTTC.

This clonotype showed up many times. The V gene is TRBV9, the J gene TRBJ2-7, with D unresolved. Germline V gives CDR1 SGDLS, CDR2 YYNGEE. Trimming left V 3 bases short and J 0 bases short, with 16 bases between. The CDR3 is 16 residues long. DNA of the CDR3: TGTGCCAGCAGCGAACCCTCGCAGGCCCCCTCCTACGAGCAGTACTTC. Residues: CASSEPSQAPSYEQYF.

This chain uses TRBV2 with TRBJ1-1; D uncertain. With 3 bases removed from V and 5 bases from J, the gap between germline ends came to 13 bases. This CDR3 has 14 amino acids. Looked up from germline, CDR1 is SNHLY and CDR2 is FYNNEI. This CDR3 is CASSEQGRNTEAFF. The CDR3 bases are TGTGCCAGCAGTGAGCAAGGACGAAATACTGAAGCTTTCTTT.

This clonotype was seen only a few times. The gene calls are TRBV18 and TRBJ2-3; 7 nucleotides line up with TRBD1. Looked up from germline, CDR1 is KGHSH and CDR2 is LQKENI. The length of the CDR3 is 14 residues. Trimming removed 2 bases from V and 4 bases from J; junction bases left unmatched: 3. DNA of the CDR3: TGTGCCAGCTCACCAAGTCAGGGGGCAGATACGCAGTATTTT. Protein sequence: CASSPSQGADTQYF.

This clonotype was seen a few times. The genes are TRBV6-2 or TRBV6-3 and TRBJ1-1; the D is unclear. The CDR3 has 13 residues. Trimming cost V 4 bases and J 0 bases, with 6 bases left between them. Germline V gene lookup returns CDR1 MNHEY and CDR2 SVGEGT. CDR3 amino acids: CASSFFMNTEAFF. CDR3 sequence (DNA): TGTGCCAGCAGTTTCTTCATGAACACTGAAGCTTTCTTT.

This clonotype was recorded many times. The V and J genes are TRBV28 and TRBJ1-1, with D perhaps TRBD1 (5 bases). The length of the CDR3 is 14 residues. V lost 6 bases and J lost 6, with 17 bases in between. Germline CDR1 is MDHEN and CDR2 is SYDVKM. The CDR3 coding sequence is TGTGCCAGCAGCCCTTGGACACCCGCCCCTGAAGCTTTCTTT. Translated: CASSPWTPAPEAFF.

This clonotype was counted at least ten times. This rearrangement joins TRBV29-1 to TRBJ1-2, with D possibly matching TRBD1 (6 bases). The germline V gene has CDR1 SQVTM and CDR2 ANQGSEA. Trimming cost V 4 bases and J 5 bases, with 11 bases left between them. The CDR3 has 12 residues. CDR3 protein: CSVADSLYGYTF. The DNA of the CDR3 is TGCAGCGTTGCGGACAGTTTATATGGCTACACCTTC.

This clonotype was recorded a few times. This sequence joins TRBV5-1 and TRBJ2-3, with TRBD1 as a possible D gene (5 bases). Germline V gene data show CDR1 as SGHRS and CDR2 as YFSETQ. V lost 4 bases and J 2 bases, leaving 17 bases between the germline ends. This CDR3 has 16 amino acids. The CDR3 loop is CASSPGDLGPTDTQYF. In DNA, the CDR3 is TGCGCCAGCAGCCCCGGAGATCTGGGGCCCACAGATACGCAGTATTTT.

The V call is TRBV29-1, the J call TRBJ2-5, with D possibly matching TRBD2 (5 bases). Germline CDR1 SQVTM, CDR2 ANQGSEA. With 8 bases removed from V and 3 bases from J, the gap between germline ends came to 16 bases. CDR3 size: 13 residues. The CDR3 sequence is CSSTRTPEETQYF. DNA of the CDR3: TGCAGCTCCACTCGGACTCCCGAAGAGACCCAGTACTTC.

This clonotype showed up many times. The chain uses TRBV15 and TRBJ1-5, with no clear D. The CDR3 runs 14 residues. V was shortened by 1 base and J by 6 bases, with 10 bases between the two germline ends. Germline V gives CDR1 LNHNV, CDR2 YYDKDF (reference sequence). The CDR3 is CATSRVRDSQPQHF. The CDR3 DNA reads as TGTGCCACCAGCAGAGTTAGAGATAGTCAGCCCCAGCATTTT.

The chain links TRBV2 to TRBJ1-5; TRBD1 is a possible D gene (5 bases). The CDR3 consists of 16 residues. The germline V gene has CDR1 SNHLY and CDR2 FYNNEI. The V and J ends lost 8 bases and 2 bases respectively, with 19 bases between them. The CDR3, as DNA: TGTGCCAGCCTCGCCGACAGTAGCGGTGGCAATCAGCCCCAGCATTTT. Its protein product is CASLADSSGGNQPQHF.

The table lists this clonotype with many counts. CDR3 sequence reads: CSARSGQHMNTEAFF. The CDR3 DNA reads as TGCAGTGCTAGGTCGGGGCAACATATGAACACTGAAGCTTTCTTT. The V and J genes are TRBV20-1 and TRBJ1-1, with a possible D match to TRBD1 (5 bases). V gave up 3 bases and J gave up 0 bases, with 14 bases separating them. The CDR3 extends over 15 amino acids. Germline lookup yields CDR1 DFQATT and CDR2 SNEGSKA (reference sequence).

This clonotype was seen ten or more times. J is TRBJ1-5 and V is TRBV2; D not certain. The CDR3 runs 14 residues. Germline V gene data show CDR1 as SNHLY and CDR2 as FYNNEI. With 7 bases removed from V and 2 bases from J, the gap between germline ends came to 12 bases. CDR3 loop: CASTREGGNQPQHF. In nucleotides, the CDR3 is TGTGCCAGCACAAGGGAGGGTGGCAATCAGCCCCAGCATTTT.

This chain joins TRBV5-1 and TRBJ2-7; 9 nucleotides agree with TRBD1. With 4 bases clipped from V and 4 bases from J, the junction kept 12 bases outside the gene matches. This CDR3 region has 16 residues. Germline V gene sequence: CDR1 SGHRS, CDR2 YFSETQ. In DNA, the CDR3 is TGCGCCAGCAGCATATCTACGGACAGGGGATTATACGAGCAGTACTTC. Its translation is CASSISTDRGLYEQYF. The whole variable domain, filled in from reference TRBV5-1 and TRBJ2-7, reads KAGVTQTPRYLIKTRGQQVTLSCSPISGHRSVSWYQQTPGQGLQFLFEYFSETQRNKGNFPGRFSGRQFSNSRSEMNVSTLELGDSALYLCASSISTDRGLYEQYFGPGTRLTVT.

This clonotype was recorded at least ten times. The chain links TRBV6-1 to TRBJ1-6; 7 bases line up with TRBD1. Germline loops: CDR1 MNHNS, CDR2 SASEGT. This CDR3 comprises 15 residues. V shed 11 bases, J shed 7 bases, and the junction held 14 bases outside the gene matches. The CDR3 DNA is TGTGCCGGAAGATACGCGCAGGGGGGGAATTCACCCCTCCACTTT. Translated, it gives CAGRYAQGGNSPLHF.